A selection of T cell receptor beta chains follows, all from one sample in a study of blood T cell repertoires in COVID-19. The data were produced by immunoSEQ multiplex PCR, yet TCRdb's version contains in-frame clones alone and is incomplete. The table has around 210,000 clones, around 85% seen once. Sequenced material: peripheral blood. These receptors were collected from a man aged 45-65 years with COVID-19, enrolled during active disease. The CDR3 runs from the conserved cysteine through the conserved F or W. Each record gives: J gene, D gene, V gene, clone size, CDR3 DNA, CDR3 protein. The D gene is left open where the match is weak. Size is omitted from some rows. Given values are once, few, many or a class for expanded clones.

>TRBJ2-5|NA|TRBV5-5|NA
TGTGCCAGCAGCGCGTGGCGGGTCCAAGAGACCCAGTACTTC
CASSAWRVQETQYF
>TRBJ1-4|NA|TRBV10-2|NA
TGCGCCAGCAGTGCTCAGGGAGGCATTCTATCTAATGAAAAACTGTTTTTT
CASSAQGGILSNEKLFF
>TRBJ2-7|TRBD2|TRBV7-3|NA
TGTGCCAGCAGCTTAACGCCAGCGGGGGGGCAGCAGTACTTC
CASSLTPAGGQQYF
>TRBJ2-1|TRBD2|TRBV11-2|NA
TGTGCCAGCAGCGGAGGGACTAGCGGGGGGGCCCATGAGCAGTTCTTC
CASSGGTSGGAHEQFF
>TRBJ1-2|TRBD1|TRBV6-2/TRBV6-3|NA
TGTGCCAGCAGTTACTCGGGACAGGGAGTCTATGGCTACACCTTC
CASSYSGQGVYGYTF
>TRBJ2-1|TRBD2|TRBV2|NA
TGTGCCAGAACACTGCCGGGACTAGCGGGGGGGTCCCCCTACAATGAGCAGTTCTTC
CARTLPGLAGGSPYNEQFF
>TRBJ1-4|TRBD1|TRBV7-9|NA
TGTGCCAGCAGAGTTCAGGGGGCGGATGAAAAACTGTTTTTT
CASRVQGADEKLFF
>TRBJ1-2|NA|TRBV28|NA
TGTGCCAGCAGCGGGACTGTTGCCCTCTATGGCTACACCTTC
CASSGTVALYGYTF
>TRBJ1-2|TRBD1|TRBV7-9|NA
TGTGCCAGCAGCTTACAGACAGGGGGTGGCGGCTACACCTTC
CASSLQTGGGGYTF
>TRBJ1-2|NA|TRBV6-5|NA
TGTGCCAGCAGTACCCCTCGAGGCTATGGCTACACCTTC
CASSTPRGYGYTF
>TRBJ2-5|NA|TRBV5-8|NA
TGTGCCAGCAGCCCGGGTACATTACAAGAGACCCAGTACTTC
CASSPGTLQETQYF
>TRBJ1-2|TRBD1|TRBV5-1|NA
TGCGCCAGCAGCTCAACCGGGACAGGTTCTAACTATGGCTACACCTTC
CASSSTGTGSNYGYTF
>TRBJ1-6|TRBD1|TRBV5-4|NA
TGTGCCAGCAGCGTGGGACAGGGGTATAATTCACCCCTCCACTTT
CASSVGQGYNSPLHF
>TRBJ2-7|TRBD1|TRBV7-2|NA
TGTGCCAGCAGCTGGGGACAGGGGGCCGACTACGAGCAGTACTTC
CASSWGQGADYEQYF
>TRBJ2-3|NA|TRBV21-1|NA
TGTGCCAGCAGCAGAAGGGACAGGGACACAGATACGCAGTATTTT
CASSRRDRDTDTQYF
>TRBJ2-4|NA|TRBV11-1|NA
TGTGCCAGCAGCTTAGATTATCAGGGGTACAAAAACATTCAGTACTTC
CASSLDYQGYKNIQYF
>TRBJ2-4|NA|TRBV3-1/TRBV3-2|NA
TGTGCCAGCAGCACTCGAGGCGGGGCTGGGGGAAACATTCAGTACTTC
CASSTRGGAGGNIQYF
>TRBJ1-6|NA|TRBV19|NA
TGTGCCAGTATGGAGACCTACCAAAGCTCCTATAATTCACCCCTCCACTTT
CASMETYQSSYNSPLHF
>TRBJ1-4|NA|TRBV5-1|NA
TGCGCCAGCAGCGCACAGATCTCAACTAATGAAAAACTGTTTTTT
CASSAQISTNEKLFF
>TRBJ1-6|TRBD1|TRBV28|once
TGTGCCAGCAGGGACCCGGGGACAGCGCCGGCCGACTTT
CASRDPGTAPADF
>TRBJ1-2|NA|TRBV9|NA
TGTGCCAGCAGCACCCAGGAGGTATTATATGGCTACACCTTC
CASSTQEVLYGYTF
>TRBJ2-1|TRBD1|TRBV27|NA
TGTGCCAGCAGGAGGACAGGGGGGGTTTCGGAGCAGTTCTTC
CASRRTGGVSEQFF
>TRBJ2-1|NA|TRBV7-2|NA
TGTGCCAGCAGCCCCGAGGGCAGGCCCTACAATGAGCAGTTCTTC
CASSPEGRPYNEQFF
>TRBJ1-1|NA|TRBV5-1|few
TGCGCCAGCAGCCCCGGGGGGGCGAACACTGAAGCTTTCTTT
CASSPGGANTEAFF
>TRBJ2-3|TRBD2|TRBV30|NA
TGTGCCTGGAGTGAGGGACTAGCGGGGGGGATGGCAGATACGCAGTATTTT
CAWSEGLAGGMADTQYF
>TRBJ1-3|TRBD1|TRBV7-8|NA
TGTGCCAGCAGCTTATTTCAGGGGGCATCTGGAAACACCATATATTTT
CASSLFQGASGNTIYF
>TRBJ2-7|TRBD1|TRBV5-1|NA
TGCGCCAGCAGCTTGGCGACAGGGGGCTTTGACGAGCAGTACTTC
CASSLATGGFDEQYF
>TRBJ1-2|TRBD1|TRBV7-9|NA
TGTGCCAGCAGCTTACGGACAGGGAACAGTGGCTACACCTTC
CASSLRTGNSGYTF
>TRBJ2-7|NA|TRBV5-5|NA
TGTGCCAGCAGCTCCTTCGGGGGGCTCTACGAGCAGTACTTC
CASSSFGGLYEQYF
>TRBJ2-7|NA|TRBV6-5|NA
TGTGCCAGCAGTTACTCGTGGACAGCCTACGAGCAGTACTTC
CASSYSWTAYEQYF
>TRBJ1-2|TRBD1|TRBV24-1|NA
TGTGCCACCAGTGATCCGGACAGGGTGGATGGTGGCTACACCTTC
CATSDPDRVDGGYTF
>TRBJ2-3|NA|TRBV7-9|NA
TGTGCCAGCAGCTTCAGTAGCCCCCGAGATACGCAGTATTTT
CASSFSSPRDTQYF
>TRBJ1-1|NA|TRBV29-1|few
TGCAGCGTCCGAGGGTTTGAAGCTTTCTTT
CSVRGFEAFF
>TRBJ1-3|NA|TRBV15|NA
TGTGCCACCAGCAGAGCAGGATCTGGAAACACCATATATTTT
CATSRAGSGNTIYF
>TRBJ1-3|NA|TRBV9|NA
TGTGCCAGCAGCCCCCGCGCCGGAAACACCATATATTTT
CASSPRAGNTIYF
>TRBJ2-7|TRBD2|TRBV13|NA
TGTGCCAGCAGCTTAGGGCTAGCGGGGGTCAGCTCCTACGAGCAGTACTTC
CASSLGLAGVSSYEQYF
>TRBJ1-2|NA|TRBV5-1|NA
TGCGCCAACTCATATAAGAAGAACTATGGCTACACCTTC
CANSYKKNYGYTF
>TRBJ2-7|TRBD2|TRBV10-3|NA
TGTGCCATAACTGGGGGGGTGGACTACGAGCAGTACTTC
CAITGGVDYEQYF
>TRBJ2-1|NA|TRBV20-1|once
TGCAGTGGGCGGGGACACAATGAGCAGTTCTTC
CSGRGHNEQFF
>TRBJ2-7|NA|TRBV6-5|NA
TGTGCCAGCAGGAAGAAACCGGGAGAAAGTTACGAGCAGTACTTC
CASRKKPGESYEQYF
>TRBJ1-5|TRBD1|TRBV19|NA
TGTGCCAGTACGGGGGGGACAGGGTTTTTGGACAATCAGCCCCAGCATTTT
CASTGGTGFLDNQPQHF
>TRBJ1-5|NA|TRBV12-3/TRBV12-4|NA
TGTGCCAGCACCGCTATGAGCAATCAGCCCCAGCATTTT
CASTAMSNQPQHF
>TRBJ1-5|TRBD1|TRBV10-1|few
TGCGCCAGCTCCATTCCGGGACAGGGAGGAGAAGGTGGCAATCAGCCCCAGCATTTT
CASSIPGQGGEGGNQPQHF
>TRBJ1-1|NA|TRBV9|NA
TGTGCCAGCAGCGTAAATCAGAACACTGAAGCTTTCTTT
CASSVNQNTEAFF
>TRBJ1-2|NA|TRBV4-1|few
TGCGCCAGCAGCCAGTCGTTTGCGGAGTATAACTATGGCTACACCTTC
CASSQSFAEYNYGYTF
>TRBJ2-7|TRBD1|TRBV6-5|once
TGTGCCAGCAGTTACGACAGGGGGACCTACGAGCAGTACTTC
CASSYDRGTYEQYF
>TRBJ1-5|NA|TRBV2|NA
TGTGCCAGCAAGGACAGCATCAATCAGCCCCAGCATTTT
CASKDSINQPQHF
>TRBJ2-1|TRBD2|TRBV2|NA
TGTGCCAGCAGTGGACTAGCGGGGGGCAACAATGAGCAGTTCTTC
CASSGLAGGNNEQFF
>TRBJ1-5|TRBD1|TRBV7-2|NA
TGTGCCAGCAGCATGGGACAGCATAGCAATCAGCCCCAGCATTTT
CASSMGQHSNQPQHF
>TRBJ1-5|NA|TRBV6-1|NA
TGTGCCAGCAGTGAAGGACTACCCCAGCATTTT
CASSEGLPQHF
>TRBJ2-2|TRBD2|TRBV14|few
TGTGCCAGCAGCCAAAAAAATAGGACTAGCTTGTACACCGGGGAGCTGTTTTTT
CASSQKNRTSLYTGELFF
>TRBJ2-7|TRBD2|TRBV7-2|once
TGTGCCAGCAGCTTAAAGTGGGGGGGGTACTACGAGCAGTACTTC
CASSLKWGGYYEQYF
>TRBJ2-7|TRBD1|TRBV30|NA
TGTGCCGCAAACAGGGGGTACGACGAGCAGTACTTC
CAANRGYDEQYF
>TRBJ1-5|NA|TRBV19|NA
TGTGCCAGTAGTACCCCAGGCAGTAGCAATCAGCCCCAGCATTTT
CASSTPGSSNQPQHF
>TRBJ1-2|NA|TRBV30|NA
TGTGCCTGGACCAAAGGGGTAGTTGGCTACACCTTC
CAWTKGVVGYTF
>TRBJ2-3|TRBD2|TRBV7-3|NA
TGTGCCAGCAGCCCTGTAGCGGGGGCTGGCTATACGCAGTATTTT
CASSPVAGAGYTQYF
>TRBJ2-7|TRBD2|TRBV5-5|NA
TGTGCCAGCAGCTTCCCAGGGAGGGGCGGGGAGCAGTACTTC
CASSFPGRGGEQYF
>TRBJ1-1|TRBD1|TRBV2|few
TGTGCCAGCAGCGGGACAGGCAGTCTACGAGCTTTCTTT
CASSGTGSLRAFF
>TRBJ2-1|NA|TRBV6-5|NA
TGTGCCAGCAGTTACTCGCTAGGGGACTCCTACAATGAGCAGTTCTTC
CASSYSLGDSYNEQFF